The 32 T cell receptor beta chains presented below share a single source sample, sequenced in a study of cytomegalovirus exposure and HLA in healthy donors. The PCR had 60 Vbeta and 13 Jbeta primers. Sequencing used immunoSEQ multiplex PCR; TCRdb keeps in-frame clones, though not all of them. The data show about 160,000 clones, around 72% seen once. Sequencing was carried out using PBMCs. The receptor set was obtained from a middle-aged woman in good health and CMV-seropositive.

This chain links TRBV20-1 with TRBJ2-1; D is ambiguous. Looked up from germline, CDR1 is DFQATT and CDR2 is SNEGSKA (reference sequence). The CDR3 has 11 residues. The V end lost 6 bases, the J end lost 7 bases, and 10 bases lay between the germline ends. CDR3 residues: CSATTSNEQFF. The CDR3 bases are TGCAGTGCCACGACTTCAAATGAGCAGTTCTTC.

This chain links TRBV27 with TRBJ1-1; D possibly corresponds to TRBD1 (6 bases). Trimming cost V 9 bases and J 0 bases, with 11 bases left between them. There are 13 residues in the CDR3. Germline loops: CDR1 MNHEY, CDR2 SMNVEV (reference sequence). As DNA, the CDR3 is TGTGCCAGTACACAGGGAATGAACACTGAAGCTTTCTTT. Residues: CASTQGMNTEAFF.

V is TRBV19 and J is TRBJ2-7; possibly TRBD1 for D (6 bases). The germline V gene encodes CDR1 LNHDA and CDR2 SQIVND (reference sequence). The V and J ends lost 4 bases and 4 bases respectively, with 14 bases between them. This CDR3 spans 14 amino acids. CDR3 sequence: CASSTQQGEYEQYF. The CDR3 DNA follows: TGTGCCAGTAGTACACAACAGGGAGAGTACGAGCAGTACTTC.

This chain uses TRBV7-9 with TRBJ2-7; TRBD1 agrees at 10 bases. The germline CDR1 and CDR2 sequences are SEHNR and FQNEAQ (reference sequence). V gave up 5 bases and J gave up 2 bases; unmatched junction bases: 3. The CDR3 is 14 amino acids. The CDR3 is CASSLGTGAYEQYF. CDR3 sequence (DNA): TGTGCCAGCAGCCTGGGGACAGGGGCCTACGAGCAGTACTTC. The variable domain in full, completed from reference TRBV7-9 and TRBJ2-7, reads DTGVSQNPRHKITKRGQNVTFRCDPISEHNRLYWYRQTLGQGPEFLTYFQNEAQLEKSRLLSDRFSAERPKGSFSTLEIQRTEQGDSAMYLCASSLGTGAYEQYFGPGTRLTVT.

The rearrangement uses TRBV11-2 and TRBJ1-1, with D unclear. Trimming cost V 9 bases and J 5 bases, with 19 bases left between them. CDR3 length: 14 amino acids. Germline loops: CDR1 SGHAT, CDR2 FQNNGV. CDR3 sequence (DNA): TGTGCCAGTCAGCCCCTTGACCGGGGTACTGAAGCTTTCTTT. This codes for CASQPLDRGTEAFF.

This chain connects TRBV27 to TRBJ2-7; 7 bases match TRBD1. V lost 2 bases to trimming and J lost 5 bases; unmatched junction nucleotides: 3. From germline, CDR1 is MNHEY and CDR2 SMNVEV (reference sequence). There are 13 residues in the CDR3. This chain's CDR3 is CASSLNRGHEQYF. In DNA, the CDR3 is TGTGCCAGCAGTTTAAACAGGGGCCACGAGCAGTACTTC.

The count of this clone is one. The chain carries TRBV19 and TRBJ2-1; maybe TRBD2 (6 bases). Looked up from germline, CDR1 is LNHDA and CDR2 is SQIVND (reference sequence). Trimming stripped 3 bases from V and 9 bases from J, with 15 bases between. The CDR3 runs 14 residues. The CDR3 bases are TGTGCCAGTAGTATCAGGCGGGGTGAGGTTGAGCAGTTCTTC. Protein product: CASSIRRGEVEQFF.

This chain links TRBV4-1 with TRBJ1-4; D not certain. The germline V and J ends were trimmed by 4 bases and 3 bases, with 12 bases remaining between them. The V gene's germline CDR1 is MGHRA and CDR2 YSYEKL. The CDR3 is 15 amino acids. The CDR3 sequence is CASSLRMVANEKLFF. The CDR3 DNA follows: TGCGCCAGCAGCCTCAGGATGGTAGCTAATGAAAAACTGTTTTTT.

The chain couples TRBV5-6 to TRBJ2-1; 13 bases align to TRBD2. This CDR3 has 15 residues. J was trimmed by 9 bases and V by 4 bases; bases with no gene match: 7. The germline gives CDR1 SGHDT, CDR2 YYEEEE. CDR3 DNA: TGTGCCAGCAGCCGACTAGCGGGGGGCCGCGGTGAGCAGTTCTTC. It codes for CASSRLAGGRGEQFF.

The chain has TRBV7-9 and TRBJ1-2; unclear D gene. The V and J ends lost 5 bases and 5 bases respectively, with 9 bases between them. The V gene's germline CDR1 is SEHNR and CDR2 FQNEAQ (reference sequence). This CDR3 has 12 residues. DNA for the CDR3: TGTGCCAGCAGCCTAGATAATTATGGCTACACCTTC. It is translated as CASSLDNYGYTF. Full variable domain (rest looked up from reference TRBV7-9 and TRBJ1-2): DTGVSQNPRHKITKRGQNVTFRCDPISEHNRLYWYRQTLGQGPEFLTYFQNEAQLEKSRLLSDRFSAERPKGSFSTLEIQRTEQGDSAMYLCASSLDNYGYTFGSGTRLTVV.

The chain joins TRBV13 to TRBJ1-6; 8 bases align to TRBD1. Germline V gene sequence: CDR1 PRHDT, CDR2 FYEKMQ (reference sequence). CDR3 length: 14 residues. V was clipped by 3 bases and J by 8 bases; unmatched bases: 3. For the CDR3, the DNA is TGTGCCAGCAGCTTTCACAGGGGGGATTCACCCCTCCACTTT. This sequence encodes CASSFHRGDSPLHF.

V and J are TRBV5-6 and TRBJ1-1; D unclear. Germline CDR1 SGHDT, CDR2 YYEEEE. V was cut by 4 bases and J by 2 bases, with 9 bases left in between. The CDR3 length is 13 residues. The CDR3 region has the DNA TGTGCCAGCAGCGTGAGGGCTAACACTGAAGCTTTCTTT. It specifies CASSVRANTEAFF.

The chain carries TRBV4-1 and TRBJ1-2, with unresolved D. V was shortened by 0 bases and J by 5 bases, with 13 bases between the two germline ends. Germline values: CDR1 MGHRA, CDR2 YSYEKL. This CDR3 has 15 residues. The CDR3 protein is CASSQDLGTSYGYTF. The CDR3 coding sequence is TGCGCCAGCAGCCAAGACCTGGGCACCTCGTATGGCTACACCTTC.

The CDR3 sequence is CASSLTMNTEAFF. CDR3 nucleotides: TGTGCCAGCAGCCTCACAATGAACACTGAAGCTTTCTTT. The V gene is TRBV7-8, the J gene TRBJ1-1, with unresolved D. Looked up from germline, CDR1 is SGHVS and CDR2 is FQNEAQ. The CDR3 is made up of 13 amino acids. Trimming removed 5 bases from V and 0 bases from J, with 7 bases in between.

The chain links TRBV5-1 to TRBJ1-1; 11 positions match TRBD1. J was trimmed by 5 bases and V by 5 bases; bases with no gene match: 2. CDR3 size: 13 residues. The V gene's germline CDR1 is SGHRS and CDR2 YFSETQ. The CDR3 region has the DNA TGCGCCAGCAGGCGGGACAGGGGGACTGAAGCTTTCTTT. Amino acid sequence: CASRRDRGTEAFF.

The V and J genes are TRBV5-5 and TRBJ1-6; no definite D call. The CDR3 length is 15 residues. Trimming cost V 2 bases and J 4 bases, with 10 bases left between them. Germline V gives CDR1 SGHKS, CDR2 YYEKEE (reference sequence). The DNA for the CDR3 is TGTGCCAGCAGCTTACTAGGGAAATATAATTCACCCCTCCACTTT. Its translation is CASSLLGKYNSPLHF.

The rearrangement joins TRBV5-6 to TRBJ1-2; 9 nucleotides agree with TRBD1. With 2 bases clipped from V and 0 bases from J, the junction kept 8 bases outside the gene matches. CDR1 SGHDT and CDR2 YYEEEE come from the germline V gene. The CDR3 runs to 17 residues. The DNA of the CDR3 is TGTGCCAGCAGCTTCTCCGGGACAGGGCGCTCTAACTATGGCTACACCTTC. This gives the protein CASSFSGTGRSNYGYTF.

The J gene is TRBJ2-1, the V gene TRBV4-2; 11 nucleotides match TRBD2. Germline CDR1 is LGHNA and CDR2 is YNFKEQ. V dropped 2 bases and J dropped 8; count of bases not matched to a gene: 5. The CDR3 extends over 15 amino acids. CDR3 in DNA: TGTGCCAGCAGCCAACTAGCGGGGGGCGTTTATGAGCAGTTCTTC. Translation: CASSQLAGGVYEQFF.

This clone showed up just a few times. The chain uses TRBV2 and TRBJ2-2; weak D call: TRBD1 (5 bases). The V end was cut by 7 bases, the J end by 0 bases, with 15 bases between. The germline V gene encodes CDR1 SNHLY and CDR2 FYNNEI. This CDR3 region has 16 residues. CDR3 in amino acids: CASTESRAANTGELFF. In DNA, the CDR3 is TGTGCCAGCACCGAAAGCAGGGCCGCGAACACCGGGGAGCTGTTTTTT. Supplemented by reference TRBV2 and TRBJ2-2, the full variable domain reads EPEVTQTPSHQVTQMGQEVILRCVPISNHLYFYWYRQILGQKVEFLVSFYNNEISEKSEIFDDQFSVERPDGSNFTLKIRSTKLEDSAMYFCASTESRAANTGELFFGEGSRLTVL.

The CDR3 coding sequence is TGTGCCATCCGGGACAGGGACTCCGATACGCAGTATTTT. Translation: CAIRDRDSDTQYF. The V and J genes are TRBV19 and TRBJ2-3, with TRBD1 matching 9 bases. CDR1 is LNHDA and CDR2 is SQIVND in the germline V gene (reference sequence). V gave up 10 bases and J gave up 6 bases; unmatched junction bases: 8. The CDR3 runs 13 residues.

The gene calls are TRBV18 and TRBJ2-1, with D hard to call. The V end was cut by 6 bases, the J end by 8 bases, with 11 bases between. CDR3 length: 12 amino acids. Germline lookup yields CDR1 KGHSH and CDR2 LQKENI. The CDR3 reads CASSPPRDEQFF. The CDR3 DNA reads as TGTGCCAGCTCCCCCCCCCGGGATGAGCAGTTCTTC.

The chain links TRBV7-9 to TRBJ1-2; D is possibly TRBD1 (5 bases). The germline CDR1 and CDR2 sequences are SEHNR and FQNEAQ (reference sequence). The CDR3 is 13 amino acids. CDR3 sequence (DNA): TGTGCAGGGGAGGAGGTGATGATAAGTGGCTACACCTTC. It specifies CAGEEVMISGYTF.

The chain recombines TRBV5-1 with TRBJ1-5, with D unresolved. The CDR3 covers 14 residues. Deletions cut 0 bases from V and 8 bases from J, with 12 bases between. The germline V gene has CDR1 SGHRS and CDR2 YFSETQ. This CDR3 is CASSLGLPGEPQHF. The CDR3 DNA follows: TGCGCCAGCAGCTTGGGGCTCCCCGGAGAGCCCCAGCATTTT.

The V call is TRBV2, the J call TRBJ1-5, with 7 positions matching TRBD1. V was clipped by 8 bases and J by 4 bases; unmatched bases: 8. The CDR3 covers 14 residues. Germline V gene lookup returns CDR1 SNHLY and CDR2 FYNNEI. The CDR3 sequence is CASGRDRTNQPQHF. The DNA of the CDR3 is TGTGCCAGCGGACGGGACAGAACAAATCAGCCCCAGCATTTT.

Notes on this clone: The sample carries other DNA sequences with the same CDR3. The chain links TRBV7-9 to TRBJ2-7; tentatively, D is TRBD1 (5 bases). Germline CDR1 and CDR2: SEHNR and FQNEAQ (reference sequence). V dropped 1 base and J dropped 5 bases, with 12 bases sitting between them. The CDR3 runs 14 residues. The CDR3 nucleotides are TGTGCCAGCAGCTTAGTAGGTGGGGCAGACGAGCAGTACTTC. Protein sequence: CASSLVGGADEQYF. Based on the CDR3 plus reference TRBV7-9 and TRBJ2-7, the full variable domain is DTGVSQNPRHKITKRGQNVTFRCDPISEHNRLYWYRQTLGQGPEFLTYFQNEAQLEKSRLLSDRFSAERPKGSFSTLEIQRTEQGDSAMYLCASSLVGGADEQYFGPGTRLTVT.

The DNA for the CDR3 is TGCAGCGGCGACGAAGGGGATGGCTACACCTTC. This translates into CSGDEGDGYTF. V usage is TRBV20-1 and J usage is TRBJ1-2, with TRBD1 as a possible D gene (5 bases). CDR1 is DFQATT and CDR2 is SNEGSKA in the germline V gene (reference sequence). The CDR3 is made up of 11 amino acids.

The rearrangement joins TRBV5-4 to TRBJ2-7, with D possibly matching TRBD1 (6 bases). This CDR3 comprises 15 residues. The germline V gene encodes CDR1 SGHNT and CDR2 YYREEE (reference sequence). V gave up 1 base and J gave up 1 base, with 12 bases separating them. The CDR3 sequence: CASSLMGAGSYEQYF. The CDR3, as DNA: TGTGCCAGCAGCTTGATGGGGGCAGGGTCCTACGAGCAGTACTTC.

For the CDR3, the DNA is TGCGCCAGCAGCCTGCCGGGGGGCCAAGAGACCCAGTACTTC. Amino acid sequence: CASSLPGGQETQYF. This chain joins TRBV5-1 and TRBJ2-5; the match to TRBD2 covers 7 bases. V lost 4 bases, J lost 1 base, and 4 bases stayed unmatched. Germline-derived CDR1 and CDR2 are SGHRS and YFSETQ. The CDR3 extends over 14 amino acids.

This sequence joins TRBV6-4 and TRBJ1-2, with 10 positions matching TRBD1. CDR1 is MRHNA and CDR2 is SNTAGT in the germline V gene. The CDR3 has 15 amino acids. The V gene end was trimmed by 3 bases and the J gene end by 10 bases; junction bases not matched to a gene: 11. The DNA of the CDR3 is TGTGCCAGCAGTGATTCATACCCCGGGACAGGGGTCTACACCTTC. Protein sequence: CASSDSYPGTGVYTF.

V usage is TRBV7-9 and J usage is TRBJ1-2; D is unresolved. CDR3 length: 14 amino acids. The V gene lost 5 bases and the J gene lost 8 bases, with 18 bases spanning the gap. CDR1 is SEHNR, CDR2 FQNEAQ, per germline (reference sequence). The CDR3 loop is CASSDRGIIEGYTF. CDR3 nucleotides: TGTGCCAGCAGCGATAGAGGTATCATTGAGGGCTACACCTTC.

The CDR3 DNA reads TGTGCCAGCAGGTCCCCGGGACAGAACTACGAGCAGTACTTC. Amino acid sequence: CASRSPGQNYEQYF. The chain joins TRBV28 to TRBJ2-7; 7 bases line up with TRBD1. Germline-derived CDR1 and CDR2 are MDHEN and SYDVKM. The CDR3 consists of 14 residues. Germline trimming cut 6 bases from V and 3 bases from J; bases unmatched to any gene: 8.

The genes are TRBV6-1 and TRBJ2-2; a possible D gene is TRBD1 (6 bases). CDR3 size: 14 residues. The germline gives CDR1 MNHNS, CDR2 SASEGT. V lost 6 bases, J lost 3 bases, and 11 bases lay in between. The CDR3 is CASRAGVDTGELFF. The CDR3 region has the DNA TGTGCCAGCAGGGCAGGGGTCGACACCGGGGAGCTGTTTTTT.